This TCR beta chain was sequenced in a study of beta chain features in type 1 diabetes. Study-wide context: No age, gender or cell yield differences were seen between patients and healthy donors.

This clone was detected once. Each of the CD4+ naive, central memory, regulatory and stem cell-like memory populations was sorted via CD45RO/CCR7/CD25/CD127/CD95/CD27. As every portion of the isolated RNA was reverse transcribed, the sequencing read expressed TCRB transcripts. TCRdb keeps only in-frame clones here, not all; method: immunoSEQ multiplex PCR. The top ten clones hold about 0.087% of a sample with about 620,000 clones, less than 20% of them seen once. Germline CDR1 reads MNHEY; CDR2 reads SVGAGI. V was pared by 0 bases and J by 4 bases, with 5 bases of the junction left unmatched. The CDR3 extends over 15 amino acids.

This TCR came from a man aged 18 to 29 in good health. The chain recombines TRBV6-5 with TRBJ1-1, with 7 bases matching TRBD1. Source material: naive CD4+ T cells from blood. CDR3 protein: CASSYSTGMTTEAFF. The CDR3 nucleotides are TGTGCCAGCAGTTACTCGACAGGGATGACCACTGAAGCTTTCTTT.